These 6 T cell receptor beta chains share one sample of origin, sequenced in a study of cytomegalovirus exposure and HLA in healthy donors. Assay: immunoSEQ multiplex PCR; the TCRdb copy retains only in-frame clones and omits some. This sample carries 110,000 or so clones, 86% of them seen once, and the ten largest clones take 4.5% to 6%. The specimen was PBMCs. Receptors originate from a man between 18 and 29 years old in good health and CMV-seronegative.

J is TRBJ2-3 and V is TRBV5-1; weak D call: TRBD1 (5 bases). The V gene's germline CDR1 is SGHRS and CDR2 YFSETQ. V dropped 7 bases and J dropped 2 bases, with 20 bases sitting between them. The CDR3 consists of 16 residues. The CDR3 bases are TGCGCCAGCCTCCCATCCCCCCAAGGGGCCACAGATACGCAGTATTTT. Residues: CASLPSPQGATDTQYF.

The chain has TRBV12-5 and TRBJ1-4, with D unresolved. CDR1 is LGHNT and CDR2 is FRNRAP in the germline V gene. The CDR3 extends over 11 amino acids. Between the trimmed V and J ends, which lost 6 bases and 14 bases, there was a span of 13 bases. CDR3: CASGLGTGLFF. The CDR3, as DNA: TGTGCTAGTGGCCTCGGCACGGGGCTGTTTTTT.

This clone has just a few counts. The chain employs TRBV7-9 and TRBJ1-2; 7 bases agree with TRBD1. V lost 4 bases, J lost 8 bases, and 13 bases stayed unmatched. The CDR3 runs 15 residues. Germline loops: CDR1 SEHNR, CDR2 FQNEAQ (reference sequence). CDR3 in DNA: TGTGCCAGCAGCTCTCGGACAGGTCCAAGAGGCGGCTACACCTTC. It translates to CASSSRTGPRGGYTF.

This clone has a single count. The V call is TRBV2, the J call TRBJ1-4; D may be TRBD1 (5 bases). Deletions cut 6 bases from V and 0 bases from J, with 14 bases between. CDR3 length: 16 amino acids. Germline V CDR1 and CDR2: SNHLY, FYNNEI. CDR3 loop: CASRLTATSTNEKLFF. In nucleotides, the CDR3 is TGTGCCAGCAGGTTGACAGCTACTTCAACTAATGAAAAACTGTTTTTT.

This clone was observed once. This rearrangement joins TRBV28 to TRBJ2-7; TRBD1 agrees at 8 bases. The CDR3 runs 14 residues. Per the germline V gene, CDR1 is MDHEN and CDR2 is SYDVKM. Trimming removed 5 bases from V and 2 bases from J; junction bases left unmatched: 5. CDR3 bases: TGTGCCAGCAGTCCCGGACAGGGCCCCTACGAGCAGTACTTC. Its protein is CASSPGQGPYEQYF.

The chain has TRBV7-9 and TRBJ2-1; possibly TRBD1 for D (6 bases). Germline values: CDR1 SEHNR, CDR2 FQNEAQ (reference sequence). CDR3 size: 13 residues. V dropped 5 bases and J dropped 4 bases, with 9 bases sitting between them. DNA of the CDR3: TGTGCCAGCAGCCGCGGACAGTACAATGAGCAGTTCTTC. Translated: CASSRGQYNEQFF.